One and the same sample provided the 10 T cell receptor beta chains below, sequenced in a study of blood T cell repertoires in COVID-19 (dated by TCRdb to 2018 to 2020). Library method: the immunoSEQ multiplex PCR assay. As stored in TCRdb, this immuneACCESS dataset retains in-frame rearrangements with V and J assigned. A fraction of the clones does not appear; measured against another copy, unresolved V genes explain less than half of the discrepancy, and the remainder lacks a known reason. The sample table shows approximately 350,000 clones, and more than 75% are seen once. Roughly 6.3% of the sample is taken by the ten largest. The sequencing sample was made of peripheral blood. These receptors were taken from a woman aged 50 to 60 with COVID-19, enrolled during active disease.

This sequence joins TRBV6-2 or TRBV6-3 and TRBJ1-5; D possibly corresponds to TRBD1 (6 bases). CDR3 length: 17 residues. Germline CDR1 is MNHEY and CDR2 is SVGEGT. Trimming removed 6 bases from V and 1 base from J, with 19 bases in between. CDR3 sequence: CASSRDNTGLSNQPQHF. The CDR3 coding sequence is TGTGCCAGCAGCCGAGACAATACAGGGTTGAGCAATCAGCCCCAGCATTTT.

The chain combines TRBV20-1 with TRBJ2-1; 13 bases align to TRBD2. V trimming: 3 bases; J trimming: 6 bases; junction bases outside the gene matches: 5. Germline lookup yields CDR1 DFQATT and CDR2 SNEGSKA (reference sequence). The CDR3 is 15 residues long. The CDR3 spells CSASGGLAGVNEQFF. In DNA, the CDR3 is TGCAGTGCTAGTGGAGGACTAGCGGGAGTCAATGAGCAGTTCTTC.

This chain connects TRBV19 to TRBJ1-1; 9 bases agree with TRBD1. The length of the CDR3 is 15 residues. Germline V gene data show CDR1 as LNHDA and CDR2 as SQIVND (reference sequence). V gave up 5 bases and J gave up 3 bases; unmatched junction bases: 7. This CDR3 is CASSRTGVGDTEAFF. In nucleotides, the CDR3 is TGTGCCAGTAGTCGGACAGGGGTGGGGGACACTGAAGCTTTCTTT. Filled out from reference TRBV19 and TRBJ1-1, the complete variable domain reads DGGITQSPKYLFRKEGQNVTLSCEQNLNHDAMYWYRQDPGQGLRLIYYSQIVNDFQKGDIAEGYSVSREKKESFPLTVTSAQKNPTAFYLCASSRTGVGDTEAFFGQGTRLTVV.

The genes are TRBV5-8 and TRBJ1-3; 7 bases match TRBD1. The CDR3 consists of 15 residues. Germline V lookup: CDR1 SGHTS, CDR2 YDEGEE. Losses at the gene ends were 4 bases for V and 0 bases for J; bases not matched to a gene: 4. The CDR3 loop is CASSPGDSSGNTIYF. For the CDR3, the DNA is TGTGCCAGCAGCCCCGGGGACAGCTCTGGAAACACCATATATTTT.

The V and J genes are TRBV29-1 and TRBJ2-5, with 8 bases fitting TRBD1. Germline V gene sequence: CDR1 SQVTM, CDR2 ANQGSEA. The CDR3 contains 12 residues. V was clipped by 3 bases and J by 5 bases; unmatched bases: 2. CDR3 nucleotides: TGCAGCGTTGATACAGGGGGGGAGACCCAGTACTTC. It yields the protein CSVDTGGETQYF.

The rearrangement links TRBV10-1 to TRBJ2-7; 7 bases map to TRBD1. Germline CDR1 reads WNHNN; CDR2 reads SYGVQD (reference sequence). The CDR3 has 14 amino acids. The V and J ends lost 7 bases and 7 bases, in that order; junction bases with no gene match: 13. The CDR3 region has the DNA TGCGCCAGCACCCCCGTAGGGGGCGAAGGAGAGCAGTACTTC. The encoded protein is CASTPVGGEGEQYF.

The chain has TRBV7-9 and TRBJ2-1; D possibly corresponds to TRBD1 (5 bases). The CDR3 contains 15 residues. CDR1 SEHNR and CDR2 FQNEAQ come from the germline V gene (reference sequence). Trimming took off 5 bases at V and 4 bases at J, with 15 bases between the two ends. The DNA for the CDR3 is TGTGCCAGCAGCCCGCTCGGTGGGGCGTACAATGAGCAGTTCTTC. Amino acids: CASSPLGGAYNEQFF. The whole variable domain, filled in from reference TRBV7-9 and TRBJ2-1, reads DTGVSQNPRHKITKRGQNVTFRCDPISEHNRLYWYRQTLGQGPEFLTYFQNEAQLEKSRLLSDRFSAERPKGSFSTLEIQRTEQGDSAMYLCASSPLGGAYNEQFFGPGTRLTVL.

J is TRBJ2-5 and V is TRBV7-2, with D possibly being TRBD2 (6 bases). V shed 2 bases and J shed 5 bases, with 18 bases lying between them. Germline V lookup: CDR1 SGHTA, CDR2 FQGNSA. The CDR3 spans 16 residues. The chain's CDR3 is CASSLRAGKSGETQYF. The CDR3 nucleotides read TGTGCCAGCAGCTTAAGGGCAGGGAAGAGCGGGGAGACCCAGTACTTC.

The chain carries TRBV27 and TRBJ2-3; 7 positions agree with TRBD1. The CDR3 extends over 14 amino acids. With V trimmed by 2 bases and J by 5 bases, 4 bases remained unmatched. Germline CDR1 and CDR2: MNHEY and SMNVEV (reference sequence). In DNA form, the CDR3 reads TGTGCCAGCAGTTTAAAGGGGGCTGGAGATACGCAGTATTTT. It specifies CASSLKGAGDTQYF.

The CDR3 DNA is TGTGCCAGCAGCTTAAGGGGTAGCGGACTCGCCGGGGAGCTGTTTTTT. Translation: CASSLRGSGLAGELFF. The chain employs TRBV7-9 and TRBJ2-2, with TRBD2 as a possible D gene (6 bases). The CDR3 has 16 residues. Germline V gene sequence: CDR1 SEHNR, CDR2 FQNEAQ (reference sequence). The V and J ends lost 2 bases and 6 bases respectively, with 16 bases between them.